This entry features one TCR beta chain sequence. What it binds is not known. The sample is drawn from a study of cytomegalovirus exposure and HLA in healthy donors. Points from the study as a whole: Three chains linked to CMV were shown in vitro to be specific for CMV antigens. Subsequent analysis showed first-cohort TCR clusters tending to co-occur in about 110 validation repertoires.

Sequencing was performed with immunoSEQ multiplex PCR; in TCRdb, only in-frame clones are kept and a portion is missing. Counted here are 59,000 or so clones, roughly 87% occurring once; the ten biggest clones make up about 15%. The donors were members of the validation cohort, which comprised about 130 subjects and was separate from the first cohort of more than 500 subjects. The receptor was derived from a woman aged 18-29 years in good health and CMV-seronegative. Sequences were obtained from PBMCs.

The DNA for the CDR3 is TGTGCCAGCAGCCTAAGGGGGTACCCTACTCTGGGGGCCAACGTCCTGACTTTC. It is translated as CASSLRGYPTLGANVLTF. The chain links TRBV7-2 to TRBJ2-6, with D possibly TRBD1 on 6 matching bases. CDR3 length: 18 amino acids. Trimming took off 5 bases at V and 4 bases at J, with 21 bases between the two ends. The V gene's germline CDR1 is SGHTA and CDR2 FQGNSA.